This TCR beta chain was obtained from a study of CD8+ T cells in alopecia areata. The treatment: oral pan-JAK inhibitor, 5-10 mg twice daily. Alopecia areata patients gave lesional scalp punch biopsies and peripheral blood samples. Investigators isolated RNA and reverse transcribed it into cDNA to act as the sequencing template. This table comes from immunoSEQ multiplex PCR, and its TCRdb copy is limited to in-frame clones, with some not included. The sample holds 150,000 to 200,000 clones; roughly two thirds are singletons and the top ten take approximately 0.9%. The sample was CD4+ T cells sorted from blood, taken at week 4, from a patient treated with tofacitinib. The clonotype originates from a human donor with alopecia areata.

The CDR3 reads CASSPRQGHQPQHF. The CDR3 bases are TGTGCCAGCAGTCCTCGACAGGGCCATCAGCCCCAGCATTTT. The chain recombines TRBV2 with TRBJ1-5; TRBD1 matches 7 bases. Germline CDR1 is SNHLY and CDR2 is FYNNEI. With 5 bases clipped from V and 5 bases from J, the junction kept 6 bases outside the gene matches. The CDR3 runs to 14 residues.